The rows below give T cell receptor beta chains drawn from one sample of a study of technical replicates of blood from several donors. Assay used: immunoSEQ multiplex PCR; TCRdb lists only in-frame clones, some missing. The sample yields about 83,000 clones, 95% to 97% seen once. The specimen sequenced was T cells isolated from PBMCs. The receptor set was obtained from a human donor in good health. The CDR3 runs from the conserved cysteine through the conserved F or W.

v_call | cdr3_aa
TRBV25-1 | CASSDLGGSWETQYF
TRBV6-1 | CASSEAGVGETQYF
TRBV9 | CASSVPLYGRNTGELFF
TRBV7-6 | CASSLLVPGRGGTEAFF
TRBV15 | CATSPLSEGSEQFF
TRBV19 | CASSTSGLRPDTQYF
TRBV7-3 | CASSSHRDPFSGANVLTF
TRBV11-3 | CASSSRQESYNEQFF
TRBV18 | CASSPGGDSYEQYF
TRBV15 | CATSRETTISGNTIYF
TRBV7-8 | CASSLDRLGQFNKPQHF
TRBV7-3 | CASSLTEWRAQFF
TRBV15 | CATSAPGNTEAFF
TRBV19 | CASPSNYGYTF
TRBV6-1 | CASSGGLVPREQFF
TRBV7-8 | CASSAGTIDPYEQYF
TRBV5-6 | CASSLLRTGTGFINEQFF
TRBV30 | CAWIGTGGKGSYEQYF
TRBV5-1 | CASSPRAGGGTGELFF
TRBV11-3 | CASSLAPGAEETQYF
TRBV10-3 | CAISEDREIVGYTF
TRBV7-8 | CASSQGLAGGRNTQYF
TRBV27 | CASSLEREVYEQYF
TRBV5-8 | CASSFYQISGNTIYF
TRBV10-3 | CAISGTGRDEKLFF
TRBV19 | CASSDRGATEAFF
TRBV7-8 | CASSLAGGGYEQYF
TRBV6-1 | CASSERQGWFYNEQFF
TRBV5-4 | CASSHGLAGVLSNEQFF
TRBV29-1 | CSVEGAHAEAFF
TRBV27 | CASSLLYSYEQYF
TRBV5-1 | CASRLAPGSTDTQYF
TRBV6-5 | CASRWREAYNEQFF
TRBV11-2 | CASSLGVATSEQYF